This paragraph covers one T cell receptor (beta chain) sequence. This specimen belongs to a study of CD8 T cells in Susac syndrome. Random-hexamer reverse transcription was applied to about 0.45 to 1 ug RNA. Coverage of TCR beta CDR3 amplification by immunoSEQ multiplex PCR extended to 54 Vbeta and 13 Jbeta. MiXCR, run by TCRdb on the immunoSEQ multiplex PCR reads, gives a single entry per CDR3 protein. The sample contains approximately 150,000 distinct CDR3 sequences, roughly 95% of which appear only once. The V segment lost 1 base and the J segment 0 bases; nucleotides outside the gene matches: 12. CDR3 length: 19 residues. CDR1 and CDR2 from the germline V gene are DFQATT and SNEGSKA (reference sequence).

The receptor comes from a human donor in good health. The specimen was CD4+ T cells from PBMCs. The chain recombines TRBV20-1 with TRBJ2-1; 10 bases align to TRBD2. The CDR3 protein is CSARVVLAGTVSSYNEQFF. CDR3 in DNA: TGCAGTGCTAGAGTCGTACTAGCGGGAACCGTGAGCTCCTACAATGAGCAGTTCTTC.